Each of the 19 T cell receptor beta chains below was sequenced from the same sample in a study of T cell repertoires in cytomegalovirus infection. MiXCR was run by TCRdb on the reads, yielding one entry per CDR3 protein. This sample yields some 350,000 distinct CDR3 sequences, of which about 34% are seen a single time; around an eighth belongs to the top ten. The antigens for these receptors are not known. The sequencing here drew on cultured PBMCs, taken from culture after CMV antigen stimulation. The source of these receptors is a human donor in good health (CMV status not recorded). Some clones in this sample may be carry-over from other donors' samples.

This clonotype was recorded a few times. This chain connects TRBV7-2 to TRBJ2-7, with no clear D. Germline V lookup: CDR1 SGHTA, CDR2 FQGNSA. The V gene lost 1 base and the J gene lost 6 bases, with 7 bases spanning the gap. The CDR3 is 12 amino acids. Here the CDR3 DNA reads TGTGCCAGCAGCTTAGGCCTCTCCGAGCAGTACTTC. Encoded protein: CASSLGLSEQYF.

The chain joins TRBV7-8 to TRBJ2-2; TRBD1 matches at 7 bases. Germline CDR1 SGHVS, CDR2 FQNEAQ. The V segment lost 5 bases and the J segment 3 bases; nucleotides outside the gene matches: 6. This CDR3 comprises 15 residues. CDR3 bases: TGTGCCAGCAGCGCCCAGACAGGGCACACCGGGGAGCTGTTTTTT. Protein sequence: CASSAQTGHTGELFF.

This chain connects TRBV18 to TRBJ2-5; D gene ambiguous. Trimming cost V 0 bases and J 5 bases, with 7 bases left between them. From germline, CDR1 is KGHSH and CDR2 LQKENI. This CDR3 spans 13 amino acids. CDR3 residues: CASSPPVVETQYF. In nucleotides, the CDR3 is TGTGCCAGCTCACCACCTGTGGTGGAGACCCAGTACTTC.

The CDR3 bases are TGTGCCAGCAGTTTTAATTACGCTGAAGCTTTCTTT. Translating it yields CASSFNYAEAFF. This rearrangement joins TRBV28 to TRBJ1-1; D remains ambiguous. CDR3 length: 12 residues. The V gene's germline CDR1 is MDHEN and CDR2 SYDVKM. V shed 3 bases and J shed 6 bases, with 8 bases lying between them.

CDR3 nucleotide sequence: TGTGCCAGCAGACCCCTCGATACCCGGCCTGAAGCTTTCTTT. Protein product: CASRPLDTRPEAFF. V is TRBV28 and J is TRBJ1-1, with no clear D. Deletions cut 6 bases from V and 6 bases from J, with 17 bases between. CDR3 length equals 14 residues. Germline V CDR1 and CDR2: MDHEN, SYDVKM.

This clonotype was detected a few times. The chain employs TRBV11-3 and TRBJ1-1; D not resolved. The CDR3 sequence is 12 residues long. V was trimmed by 5 bases and J by 4 bases, leaving 8 bases between them. CDR1 is SGHNT and CDR2 is YENEEA in the germline V gene. CDR3 in DNA: TGTGCCAGCAGCCCCACGACCACTGAAGCTTTCTTT. The encoded protein is CASSPTTTEAFF.

The gene calls are TRBV18 and TRBJ1-1; 8 positions agree with TRBD1. CDR1 and CDR2 (germline): KGHSH, LQKENI. The CDR3 runs to 15 residues. The junction had 5 bases not matched to a gene; V was cut back by 3 bases and J by 2 bases. CDR3 protein: CASSPGTGDNTEAFF. The DNA of the CDR3 is TGTGCCAGCTCACCCGGGACAGGCGACAACACTGAAGCTTTCTTT.

There are a few counts of this clonotype. The rearrangement links TRBV4-1 to TRBJ2-3; perhaps TRBD2 as D (5 bases). The CDR3 length is 19 residues. Per germline, CDR1 MGHRA and CDR2 YSYEKL. Deletions cut 2 bases from V and 2 bases from J, with 23 bases between. In DNA form, the CDR3 reads TGCGCCAGCAGCCAACCCCACAACCCCAGAGGGTTCGCCACAGATACGCAGTATTTT. As protein: CASSQPHNPRGFATDTQYF.

The CDR3 DNA reads TGTGCCAGCAGTTATCTTTCACAGGGGAACACTGAAGCTTTCTTT. It encodes CASSYLSQGNTEAFF. The chain couples TRBV6-5 to TRBJ1-1; D is perhaps TRBD1 (6 bases). V lost 3 bases, J lost 1 base, and 12 bases lay in between. The CDR3 consists of 15 residues. CDR1 and CDR2 from the germline V gene are MNHEY and SVGAGI.

This clonotype was counted between two and nine times. V is TRBV7-6 and J is TRBJ1-2; 9 nucleotides agree with TRBD1. CDR3 length: 17 amino acids. V lost 1 base and J lost 6; bases outside the gene matches: 12. CDR1 and CDR2 (germline): SGHVS, FNYEAQ. The CDR3 loop is CASSLEWTGAQTHGYTF. The CDR3 coding sequence is TGTGCCAGCAGCTTAGAATGGACAGGGGCTCAGACGCATGGCTACACCTTC.

This clonotype was seen a single time. The gene calls are TRBV18 and TRBJ2-1; 8 bases map to TRBD2. Germline CDR1 is KGHSH and CDR2 is LQKENI. Trimming cost V 3 bases and J 9 bases; bases outside gene matches: 10. CDR3 size: 15 residues. The CDR3 bases are TGTGCCAGCTCACCTATAACTAGCGGCTTGGGTGAGCAGTTCTTC. It translates to CASSPITSGLGEQFF.

V is TRBV15 and J is TRBJ2-7; 12 positions agree with TRBD1. CDR3 size: 14 residues. Germline CDR1 reads LNHNV; CDR2 reads YYDKDF (reference sequence). The V segment lost 5 bases and the J segment 7 bases; nucleotides outside the gene matches: 6. CDR3 residues: CATSPGQGAGEQYF. In nucleotides, the CDR3 is TGTGCCACCAGCCCGGGACAGGGGGCTGGAGAGCAGTACTTC.

This clonotype occurred many times. The rearrangement links TRBV28 to TRBJ2-1; 8 bases align to TRBD2. The CDR3 totals 15 residues. Germline V lookup: CDR1 MDHEN, CDR2 SYDVKM. V shed 1 base and J 5 bases; nucleotides not matched to a gene: 4. The CDR3 loop is CASSLLLAGNNEQFF. For the CDR3, the DNA is TGTGCCAGCAGTTTATTGTTAGCGGGAAACAATGAGCAGTTCTTC.

V is TRBV6-1 and J is TRBJ2-1, with D perhaps TRBD2 (7 bases). CDR1 and CDR2 from the germline V gene are MNHNS and SASEGT. V was clipped by 5 bases and J by 8 bases, with 13 bases between them. This CDR3 is built from 13 residues. CDR3 coding DNA: TGTGCCAGCAGTAGGGGGGGTTGGGATGAGCAGTTCTTC. It yields the protein CASSRGGWDEQFF.

The chain employs TRBV7-3 and TRBJ2-7, with D perhaps matching TRBD2 (5 bases). Trimming took off 8 bases at V and 6 bases at J, with 14 bases between the two ends. CDR1 and CDR2 from the germline V gene are SGHTA and FQGTGA. The CDR3 totals 12 residues. CDR3 loop: CASASRESEQYV. CDR3 in DNA: TGTGCCAGCGCCAGCCGGGAATCCGAGCAGTACGTC.

The chain links TRBV29-1 to TRBJ2-3, with 13 nucleotides matching TRBD2. Germline V lookup: CDR1 SQVTM, CDR2 ANQGSEA. There are 19 residues in the CDR3. V was pared by 1 base and J by 1 base, with 11 bases of the junction left unmatched. The CDR3 nucleotides read TGCAGCGTTGAAGGCGGGACTAGCGGGATATTTTTTGGCACAGATACGCAGTATTTT. This codes for CSVEGGTSGIFFGTDTQYF.

This chain links TRBV24-1 with TRBJ2-5; TRBD1 agrees at 8 bases. This CDR3 comprises 15 residues. The germline CDR1 and CDR2 sequences are KGHDR and SFDVKD. The V segment lost 4 bases and the J segment 2 bases; nucleotides outside the gene matches: 5. This CDR3 is CATSEGTGPQETQYF. CDR3 bases: TGTGCCACCAGTGAGGGGACAGGACCACAAGAGACCCAGTACTTC.

This clonotype was detected only a few times. This CDR3 is CASSFSQGPNEKLFF. CDR3 bases: TGTGCCAGCAGCTTTTCTCAGGGCCCCAATGAAAAACTGTTTTTT. The chain uses TRBV5-4 and TRBJ1-4; D is perhaps TRBD1 (5 bases). The CDR3 is 15 amino acids. Trimming shortened V by 2 bases and J by 5 bases, and 13 bases separated the two germline ends. CDR1 and CDR2 (germline): SGHNT, YYREEE (reference sequence).

This rearrangement joins TRBV20-1 to TRBJ2-1, with D tentatively TRBD2 (5 bases). V was clipped by 3 bases and J by 10 bases, with 16 bases between them. CDR1 DFQATT and CDR2 SNEGSKA come from the germline V gene (reference sequence). The CDR3 runs 13 residues. The CDR3 region has the DNA TGCAGTGCTAGCGGGATTCTGCTAGAGGAGCAGTTCTTC. Residues: CSASGILLEEQFF.